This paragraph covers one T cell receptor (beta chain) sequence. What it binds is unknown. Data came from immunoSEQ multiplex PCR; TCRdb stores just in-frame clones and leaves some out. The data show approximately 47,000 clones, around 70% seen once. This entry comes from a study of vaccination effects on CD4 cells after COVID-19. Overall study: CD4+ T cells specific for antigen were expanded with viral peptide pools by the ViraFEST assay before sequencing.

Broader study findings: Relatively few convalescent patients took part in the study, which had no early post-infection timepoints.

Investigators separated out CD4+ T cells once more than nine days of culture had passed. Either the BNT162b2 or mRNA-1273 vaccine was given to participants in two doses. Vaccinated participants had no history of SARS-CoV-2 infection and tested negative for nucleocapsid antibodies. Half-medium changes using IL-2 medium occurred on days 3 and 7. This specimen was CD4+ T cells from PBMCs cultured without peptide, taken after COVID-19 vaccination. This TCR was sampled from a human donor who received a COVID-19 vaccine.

CDR3 loop: CASSSGQGYGYTF. CDR3 nucleotide sequence: TGCGCCAGCAGCTCCGGACAGGGGTATGGCTACACCTTC. The chain employs TRBV5-1 and TRBJ1-2, with 9 bases identical to TRBD1. V shed 3 bases and J 5 bases; nucleotides not matched to a gene: 2. The CDR3 covers 13 residues. Germline values: CDR1 SGHRS, CDR2 YFSETQ. The full variable domain, its missing parts supplied by reference TRBV5-1 and TRBJ1-2, is KAGVTQTPRYLIKTRGQQVTLSCSPISGHRSVSWYQQTPGQGLQFLFEYFSETQRNKGNFPGRFSGRQFSNSRSEMNVSTLELGDSALYLCASSSGQGYGYTFGSGTRLTVV.